These T cell receptor beta chains were read from a single sample in a study of PD-1 blockade in classical Hodgkin lymphoma. Clones were sequenced by immunoSEQ multiplex PCR, and TCRdb holds only the in-frame ones, with some missing. The profile shows 95,000 to 100,000 clones, roughly 91% of them singletons. The specimen was peripheral blood mononuclear cells (PBMCs), collected before the second cycle of nivolumab. All receptors come from a human donor with classical Hodgkin lymphoma. CDR3s include the opening cysteine and the closing phenylalanine or tryptophan. D genes are given only for firm matches. Where a row states a size, it is once, few, many or the class of an expanded clone; other rows omit it.

CDR3nt | CDR3aa | v_gene | len | d_gene | j_gene | abundance
TGTGCCAGCTCACCACCGGGCAGGATCGTCTACACCTTC | CASSPPGRIVYTF | TRBV18 | 13 | . | TRBJ1-2 | .
TGTGCCAGTAGTATGGATCCCAGGGTAGAAATGAACTATGGCTACACCTTC | CASSMDPRVEMNYGYTF | TRBV19 | 17 | . | TRBJ1-2 | .
TGTGCCAGCAGCCAAGAGAACCGGGGCGGGGTGATCACAGATACGCAGTATTTT | CASSQENRGGVITDTQYF | TRBV4-2 | 18 | . | TRBJ2-3 | .
TGTGCCAGTAGACAGGGGCGTACCTACGAGCAGTACTTC | CASRQGRTYEQYF | TRBV19 | 13 | TRBD1 | TRBJ2-7 | .
TGTGCCAGCAGCCCGCCGGGACTAGGGGGGGTGGAGACCCAGTACTTC | CASSPPGLGGVETQYF | TRBV5-4 | 16 | TRBD2 | TRBJ2-5 | .
TGTGCCAGCAGTTCTCGGACGGATACCTACGAGCAGTACTTC | CASSSRTDTYEQYF | TRBV6-6 | 14 | . | TRBJ2-7 | .
TGCGCCAGCAGCCTAAATGCCTACGAGCAGTACTTC | CASSLNAYEQYF | TRBV4-3 | 12 | . | TRBJ2-7 | .
TGTGCTTACAACACCGGACGACAGGGGCTCTACGAGCAGTACTTC | CAYNTGRQGLYEQYF | TRBV6-4 | 15 | TRBD1 | TRBJ2-7 | .
TGTGCCAGCAGACCTGACAGGGGGTACGGAAACACCATATATTTT | CASRPDRGYGNTIYF | TRBV5-6 | 15 | TRBD1 | TRBJ1-3 | .
TGTGCCAGCAGCTTGGTCGACAGTCAAGAGACCCAGTACTTC | CASSLVDSQETQYF | TRBV5-4 | 14 | . | TRBJ2-5 | .
TGTGCCAGCAGCTCTCTTGAGCAGTTCTTC | CASSSLEQFF | TRBV7-9 | 10 | . | TRBJ2-1 | .
TGTGCCAGCAGCTCCCCAAGAGCGGCCTCTGGGGCCAACGTCCTGACTTTC | CASSSPRAASGANVLTF | TRBV11-2 | 17 | . | TRBJ2-6 | .
TGCGCCAGCGGCAGGACTAATGAAAAACTGTTTTTT | CASGRTNEKLFF | TRBV5-1 | 12 | . | TRBJ1-4 | .
TGTGCCAGCAGTTACTCCGAGGGGAACACTGAAGCTTTCTTT | CASSYSEGNTEAFF | TRBV6-6 | 14 | . | TRBJ1-1 | once
TGTGCCAGCAGCTTAGGAATAGGGGGAGGCGAGCAGTACTTC | CASSLGIGGGEQYF | TRBV13 | 14 | . | TRBJ2-7 | .
TGTGCCAGCTCACCCCAAGAGGGACAGGGAGGTGGCTACACCTTC | CASSPQEGQGGGYTF | TRBV18 | 15 | TRBD1 | TRBJ1-2 | few
TGCGCCAGCAGCCAAGATACGGGACAGGGAAGTCAGCCCCAGCATTTT | CASSQDTGQGSQPQHF | TRBV4-3 | 16 | TRBD1 | TRBJ1-5 | .
TGTGCCAGCAGTCAGGGACAGGGAGTAGATACGCAGTATTTT | CASSQGQGVDTQYF | TRBV2 | 14 | TRBD1 | TRBJ2-3 | .
TGTGCTAGTGGTCCCGGGGGGGCCTCCACAGATACGCAGTATTTT | CASGPGGASTDTQYF | TRBV12-5 | 15 | TRBD2 | TRBJ2-3 | .
TGCAGTGCTACAGGGGTCACTGAAGCTTTCTTT | CSATGVTEAFF | TRBV20-1 | 11 | . | TRBJ1-1 | few
TGTGCCAGCTCAATCGACAACTATGGCTACACCTTC | CASSIDNYGYTF | TRBV18 | 12 | . | TRBJ1-2 | .
TGTGCCAGCAGCCAAGAACTAGCGGTCAACACCGGGGAGCTGTTTTTT | CASSQELAVNTGELFF | TRBV4-2 | 16 | TRBD2 | TRBJ2-2 | .
TGTGCCAGCAGCTTAGGATTTCGCCAGGAGAGAAACACAGATACGCAGTATTTT | CASSLGFRQERNTDTQYF | TRBV7-9 | 18 | . | TRBJ2-3 | .
TGTGCCAGCAGCTTGAGGGGTTTGACAGCTAATGAAAAACTGTTTTTT | CASSLRGLTANEKLFF | TRBV5-6 | 16 | . | TRBJ1-4 | .
TGTGCCAGCAGCTCGCCCCAAGGGGGAAGCTCCTATAATTCACCCCTCCACTTT | CASSSPQGGSSYNSPLHF | TRBV7-9 | 18 | . | TRBJ1-6 | .
TGCGCCAGCAGCCAAGATGGGTGGGGCAGGGGCTACACCGGGGAGCTGTTTTTT | CASSQDGWGRGYTGELFF | TRBV4-1 | 18 | . | TRBJ2-2 | .
TGTGCCAGCAGTTGGGACAGTTCCTACGAGCAGTACTTC | CASSWDSSYEQYF | TRBV27 | 13 | TRBD1 | TRBJ2-7 | .
TGTGCCAGCAGTTTAAGAGGAATCAATCAGCCCCAGCATTTT | CASSLRGINQPQHF | TRBV27 | 14 | . | TRBJ1-5 | .
TGTGCCAGCAGTTCCCATGAAAAACTGTTTTTT | CASSSHEKLFF | TRBV2 | 11 | . | TRBJ1-4 | .
TGCAGCGTCGATCCGGGACAGGGGGGAGAAAAACTGTTTTTT | CSVDPGQGGEKLFF | TRBV29-1 | 14 | TRBD1 | TRBJ1-4 | .
TGTGCCAGCAGCCTTAGAGATCTTCCCACAGATACGCAGTATTTT | CASSLRDLPTDTQYF | TRBV9 | 15 | . | TRBJ2-3 | .
TGCGCCAGCCAAGACAGCCTAGTTAGGGAGCTGTTTTTT | CASQDSLVRELFF | TRBV5-1 | 13 | . | TRBJ2-2 | .
TGTGCCAGCAGCGGGACAGCTAATAGCGATCAGCCCCAGCATTTT | CASSGTANSDQPQHF | TRBV9 | 15 | . | TRBJ1-5 | few
TGTGCCACCGCACCCCCCTATGGTCTGGGCAGGGCTAACTCTGGGGCCAACGTCCTGACTTTC | CATAPPYGLGRANSGANVLTF | TRBV27 | 21 | . | TRBJ2-6 | .
TGTGCCAGCAGCCGAATCGGGACAGGGGATTCACCCCTCCACTTT | CASSRIGTGDSPLHF | TRBV7-2 | 15 | TRBD1 | TRBJ1-6 | .
TGTGCCAGTAGTAGAAACCTATTAAATTCACCCCTCCACTTT | CASSRNLLNSPLHF | TRBV19 | 14 | . | TRBJ1-6 | few
TGTGCCAGCAGCTTTTTGGGGGGCCGTGGCTACACCTTC | CASSFLGGRGYTF | TRBV5-4 | 13 | . | TRBJ1-2 | .
TGTGCCTGGAATCAGGGTCGGAGCAATCAGCCCCAGCATTTT | CAWNQGRSNQPQHF | TRBV30 | 14 | . | TRBJ1-5 | few
TGCGCCAGCAGCTTGGCAGGGGGCGACCCTGGGGCCAACGTCCTGACTTTC | CASSLAGGDPGANVLTF | TRBV5-1 | 17 | TRBD1 | TRBJ2-6 | .
TGCGCCAGCAGCCTCGAGCGGGGGGGCACAGATACGCAGTATTTT | CASSLERGGTDTQYF | TRBV5-1 | 15 | TRBD2 | TRBJ2-3 | .
TGTGCCAGCAGTGCTGGACAGTTGAACACTGAAGCTTTCTTT | CASSAGQLNTEAFF | TRBV6-1 | 14 | . | TRBJ1-1 | .
TGTGCCAGCGAGCGGGGGGTATGGTACAATGAGCAGTTCTTC | CASERGVWYNEQFF | TRBV6-1 | 14 | TRBD2 | TRBJ2-1 | .
TGTGCCAGTGGTAGGTTGGAGAACACTGAAGCTTTCTTT | CASGRLENTEAFF | TRBV19 | 13 | . | TRBJ1-1 | .
TGTGCCAGCTCCCCCCCGCAGGACTCCACCGGGGAGCTGTTTTTT | CASSPPQDSTGELFF | TRBV18 | 15 | . | TRBJ2-2 | .
TGTGCCAGCAGCTTCGGCCCGGGCGATAATCAGCCCCAGCATTTT | CASSFGPGDNQPQHF | TRBV7-2 | 15 | . | TRBJ1-5 | .
TGTGCCAGCTCACCGGAGGGACAGCTAAGGGAGACCCAGTACTTC | CASSPEGQLRETQYF | TRBV18 | 15 | . | TRBJ2-5 | .
TGTGCCTGGACCAGTCGGGACACGTGGAATTACGAGCAGTACTTC | CAWTSRDTWNYEQYF | TRBV30 | 15 | . | TRBJ2-7 | .
TGTGCCAGCTCACCCCAGCAAGAGACCCAGTACTTC | CASSPQQETQYF | TRBV18 | 12 | . | TRBJ2-5 | .
TGCGCCAGCAGCTTGTCGGGGGGTGCCACAGATACGCAGTATTTT | CASSLSGGATDTQYF | TRBV5-1 | 15 | TRBD2 | TRBJ2-3 | .
TGTGCCAGCAAGGAGCGCTGGGGGTTGGAGACCCAGTACTTC | CASKERWGLETQYF | TRBV6-5 | 14 | . | TRBJ2-5 | .